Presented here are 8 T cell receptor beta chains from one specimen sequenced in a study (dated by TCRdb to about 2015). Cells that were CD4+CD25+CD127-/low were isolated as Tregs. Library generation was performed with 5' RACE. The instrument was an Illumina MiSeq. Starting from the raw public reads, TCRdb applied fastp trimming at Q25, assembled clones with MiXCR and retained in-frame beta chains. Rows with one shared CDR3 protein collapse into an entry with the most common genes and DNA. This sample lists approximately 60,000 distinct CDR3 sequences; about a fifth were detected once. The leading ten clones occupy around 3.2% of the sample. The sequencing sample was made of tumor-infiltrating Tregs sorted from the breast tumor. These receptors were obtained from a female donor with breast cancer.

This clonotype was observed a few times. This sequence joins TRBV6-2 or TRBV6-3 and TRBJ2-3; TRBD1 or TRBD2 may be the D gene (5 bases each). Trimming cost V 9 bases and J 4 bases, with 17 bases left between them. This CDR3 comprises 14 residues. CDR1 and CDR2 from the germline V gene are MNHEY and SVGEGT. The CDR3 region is CASSHEGRPDTQYF. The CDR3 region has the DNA TGTGCCAGTTCTCACGAGGGACGCCCAGATACGCAGTATTTT.

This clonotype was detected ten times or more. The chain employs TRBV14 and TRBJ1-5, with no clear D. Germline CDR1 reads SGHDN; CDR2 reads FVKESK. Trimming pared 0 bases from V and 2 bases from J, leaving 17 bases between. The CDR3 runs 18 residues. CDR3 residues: CASSQDMGEGDGNQPQHF. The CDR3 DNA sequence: TGTGCCAGCAGCCAAGATATGGGAGAGGGAGACGGCAATCAGCCCCAGCATTTT.

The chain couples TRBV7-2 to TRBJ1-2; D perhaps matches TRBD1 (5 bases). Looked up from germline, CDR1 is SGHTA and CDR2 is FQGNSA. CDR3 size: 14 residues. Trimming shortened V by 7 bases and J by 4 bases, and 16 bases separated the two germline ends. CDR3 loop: CASTRTTSTYGYTF. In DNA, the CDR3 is TGTGCCAGCACCCGGACAACGTCTACCTATGGCTACACCTTC.

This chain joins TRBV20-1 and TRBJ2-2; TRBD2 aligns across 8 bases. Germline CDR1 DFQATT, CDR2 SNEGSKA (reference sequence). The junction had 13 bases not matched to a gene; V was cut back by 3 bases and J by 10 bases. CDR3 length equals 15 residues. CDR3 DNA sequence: TGCAGTGCTAGTAGACCAGCGGGAGTAACCAAGGAGCTGTTTTTT. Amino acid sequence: CSASRPAGVTKELFF.

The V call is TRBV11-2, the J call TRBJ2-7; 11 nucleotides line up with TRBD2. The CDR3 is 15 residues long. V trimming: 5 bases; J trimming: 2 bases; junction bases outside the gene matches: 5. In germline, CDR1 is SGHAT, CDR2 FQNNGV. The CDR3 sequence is CASSIGTSGPYEQYF. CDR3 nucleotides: TGTGCCAGCAGCATAGGGACTAGCGGCCCCTACGAGCAGTACTTC.

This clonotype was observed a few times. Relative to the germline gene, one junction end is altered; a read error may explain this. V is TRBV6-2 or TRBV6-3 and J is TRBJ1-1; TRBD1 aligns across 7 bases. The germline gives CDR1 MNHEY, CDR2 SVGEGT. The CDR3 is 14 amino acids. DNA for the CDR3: TGTGCCAGCAGGAGAACAGGGGTGAACACTGAAGCCTTCTTT. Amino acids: CASRRTGVNTEAFF.

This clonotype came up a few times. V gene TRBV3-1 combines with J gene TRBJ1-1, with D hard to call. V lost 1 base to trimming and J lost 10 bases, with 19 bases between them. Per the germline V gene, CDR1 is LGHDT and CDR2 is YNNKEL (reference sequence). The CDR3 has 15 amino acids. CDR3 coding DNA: TGTGCCAGCAGCCAAGTCACGGAGTCAAGCCGAGGAGCTTTCTTT. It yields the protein CASSQVTESSRGAFF.

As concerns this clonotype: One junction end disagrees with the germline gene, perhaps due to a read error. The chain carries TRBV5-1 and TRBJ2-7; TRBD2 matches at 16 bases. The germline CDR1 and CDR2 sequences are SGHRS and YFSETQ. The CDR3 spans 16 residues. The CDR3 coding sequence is TGCGCCAGCGGTCCCGGGACTAGCGGGAGGGCCGTGGAGCAGTGCTTC. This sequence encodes CASGPGTSGRAVEQCF. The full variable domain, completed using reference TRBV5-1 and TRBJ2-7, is KAGVTQTPRYLIKTRGQQVTLSCSPISGHRSVSWYQQTPGQGLQFLFEYFSETQRNKGNFPGRFSGRQFSNSRSEMNVSTLELGDSALYLCASGPGTSGRAVEQCFGPGTRLTVT.